These 30 T cell receptor beta chains were sequenced from one sample in a study of beta chain features in type 1 diabetes. Whole-study findings and limits: Patients with Type 1 diabetes showed moderately but significantly shorter TCRB CDR3s in all four CD4+ subsets.

All of the isolated RNA was reverse transcribed, so expressed TCRB transcripts were sequenced. Produced via immunoSEQ multiplex PCR; TCRdb's table is partial and in-frame only. Of approximately 160,000 clones in the sample, approximately 62% were seen once. Their recognized antigens are unknown. The source material was naive CD4+ T cells from blood. These receptor sequences come from a man aged 25 to 45 with type 1 diabetes.

This clone was recorded only once. J is TRBJ1-6 and V is TRBV6-6; TRBD1 is a possible D gene (6 bases). The germline V gene encodes CDR1 MNHNY and CDR2 SVGAGI (reference sequence). Trimming removed 5 bases at V and 8 bases at J, with 13 bases between. The CDR3 contains 14 residues. CDR3 sequence: CASSNTQGDSPLHF. The CDR3 DNA is TGTGCCAGCAGTAACACACAGGGTGATTCACCCCTCCACTTT.

The gene calls are TRBV5-4 and TRBJ2-7, with 7 bases identical to TRBD1. Losses at the gene ends were 2 bases for V and 7 bases for J; bases not matched to a gene: 15. Germline lookup yields CDR1 SGHNT and CDR2 YYREEE (reference sequence). The CDR3 sequence is 16 residues long. CDR3 sequence (DNA): TGTGCCAGCAGCTTAGTAATCCGGGACAGAGTCTGGGAGCAGTACTTC. Protein product: CASSLVIRDRVWEQYF.

The chain uses TRBV2 and TRBJ2-3; TRBD1 matches at 7 bases. The V gene end was trimmed by 7 bases and the J gene end by 2 bases; junction bases not matched to a gene: 12. This CDR3 has 16 residues. The germline CDR1 and CDR2 sequences are SNHLY and FYNNEI. In nucleotides, the CDR3 is TGTGCCAGCACCAAGGGGGTCGACAGGGACACAGATACGCAGTATTTT. Its translation: CASTKGVDRDTDTQYF.

The chain recombines TRBV2 with TRBJ2-3; D not resolved. Trimming took off 8 bases at V and 0 bases at J, with 12 bases between the two ends. Germline CDR1 and CDR2: SNHLY and FYNNEI. This CDR3 is 14 amino acids long. The CDR3 region is CASQAELSTDTQYF. CDR3 DNA: TGTGCCAGCCAGGCCGAGCTGAGCACAGATACGCAGTATTTT.

This chain uses TRBV30 with TRBJ2-7; TRBD1 agrees at 8 bases. Germline V gene sequence: CDR1 GTSNPN, CDR2 SVGIG (reference sequence). This CDR3 is 15 amino acids long. Trimming cost V 2 bases and J 3 bases; bases outside gene matches: 9. The CDR3 DNA sequence: TGTGCCTGGAGTACCTCAGGACAGGGTTTCTACGAGCAGTACTTC. This sequence encodes CAWSTSGQGFYEQYF. The entire variable domain, with the rest obtained from reference TRBV30 and TRBJ2-7, is as follows: SQTIHQWPATLVQPVGSPLSLECTVEGTSNPNLYWYRQAAGRGLQLLFYSVGIGQISSEVPQNLSASRPQDRQFILSSKKLLLSDSGFYLCAWSTSGQGFYEQYFGPGTRLTVT.

The chain carries TRBV29-1 and TRBJ1-1; 7 positions match TRBD1. The V gene's germline CDR1 is SQVTM and CDR2 ANQGSEA. The CDR3 extends over 15 amino acids. The junction had 11 bases not matched to a gene; V was cut back by 6 bases and J by 1 base. The CDR3 sequence: CSVSSTGLANTEAFF. The CDR3 bases are TGCAGCGTCAGTTCGACAGGGCTGGCGAACACTGAAGCTTTCTTT.

The chain combines TRBV30 with TRBJ2-5; TRBD2 is a possible D gene (6 bases). The V end lost 0 bases, the J end lost 4 bases, and 9 bases lay between the germline ends. Germline CDR1 and CDR2: GTSNPN and SVGIG (reference sequence). The CDR3 runs to 13 residues. The chain's CDR3 is CAWSVGGRETQYF. The DNA of the CDR3 is TGTGCCTGGAGTGTTGGGGGGAGAGAGACCCAGTACTTC. Together with reference TRBV30 and TRBJ2-5, the CDR3 gives the full variable domain: SQTIHQWPATLVQPVGSPLSLECTVEGTSNPNLYWYRQAAGRGLQLLFYSVGIGQISSEVPQNLSASRPQDRQFILSSKKLLLSDSGFYLCAWSVGGRETQYFGPGTRLLVL.

V gene TRBV11-2 combines with J gene TRBJ2-7; D uncertain. Trimming cost V 3 bases and J 2 bases, with 8 bases left between them. The germline V gene encodes CDR1 SGHAT and CDR2 FQNNGV. The CDR3 extends over 13 amino acids. CDR3 coding DNA: TGTGCCAGCAGCTTCGGGCAAACCTACGAGCAGTACTTC. Translating it yields CASSFGQTYEQYF.

This clone came up a few times. The V call is TRBV30, the J call TRBJ1-1; D uncertain. Germline loops: CDR1 GTSNPN, CDR2 SVGIG (reference sequence). The CDR3 runs to 11 residues. V dropped 2 bases and J dropped 10 bases, with 11 bases sitting between them. CDR3 in amino acids: CAWSPERVAFF. CDR3 sequence (DNA): TGTGCCTGGAGTCCCGAACGTGTAGCTTTCTTT.

The chain employs TRBV10-3 and TRBJ2-7; TRBD1 matches at 10 bases. The CDR3 loop spans 13 amino acids. Germline assignment: CDR1 ENHRY and CDR2 SYGVKD. Trimming at V came to 1 base and at J to 6 bases, leaving 0 bases not matched to a gene. The CDR3 sequence is CAISEWDRGEQYF. Written as DNA, the CDR3 is TGTGCCATCAGTGAGTGGGACAGGGGCGAGCAGTACTTC.

This clone was recorded only once. V is TRBV29-1 and J is TRBJ1-2; D ambiguous. The V and J ends lost 4 bases and 4 bases respectively, with 31 bases between them. Germline V lookup: CDR1 SQVTM, CDR2 ANQGSEA. The CDR3 covers 19 residues. CDR3: CSVAKGWSQSIGVGYGYTF. The CDR3 DNA follows: TGCAGCGTTGCGAAGGGATGGTCTCAGTCAATCGGTGTTGGCTATGGCTACACCTTC.

V and J are TRBV7-2 and TRBJ2-5; no definite D call. Trimming removed 0 bases at V and 4 bases at J, with 9 bases between. The CDR3 sequence is 14 residues long. Germline loops: CDR1 SGHTA, CDR2 FQGNSA. The CDR3, as DNA: TGTGCCAGCAGCTTAGCAGGCCAGAGAGAGACCCAGTACTTC. Its translation: CASSLAGQRETQYF. The full variable domain, rest sourced from reference TRBV7-2 and TRBJ2-5, is GAGVSQSPSNKVTEKGKDVELRCDPISGHTALYWYRQSLGQGLEFLIYFQGNSAPDKSGLPSDRFSAERTGGSVSTLTIQRTQQEDSAVYLCASSLAGQRETQYFGPGTRLLVL.

This clone was detected only once. The CDR3 DNA sequence: TGTGCCAGCAGCGTAGTACCCAGTACCTATGGCTACACCTTC. This gives the protein CASSVVPSTYGYTF. V gene TRBV9 combines with J gene TRBJ1-2; D remains ambiguous. The V end was cut by 0 bases, the J end by 4 bases, with 10 bases between. Germline CDR1 is SGDLS and CDR2 is YYNGEE. CDR3 length: 14 residues.

The V call is TRBV9, the J call TRBJ2-1; 14 bases match TRBD2. After removal of 4 bases from V and 9 bases from J, the junction contained 9 bases not matched to a gene. CDR3 length: 16 amino acids. Germline CDR1 and CDR2: SGDLS and YYNGEE. As DNA, the CDR3 is TGTGCCAGCAGCCCCCGATCGACTAGCGGGGGGGGTGAGCAGTTCTTC. Translating gives CASSPRSTSGGGEQFF.

The chain combines TRBV7-9 with TRBJ1-2; D remains ambiguous. V was clipped by 3 bases and J by 3 bases, with 8 bases between them. The CDR3 has 13 amino acids. CDR1 and CDR2 from the germline V gene are SEHNR and FQNEAQ (reference sequence). CDR3 region: CASSLGMDYGYTF. The DNA of the CDR3 is TGTGCCAGCAGCTTGGGGATGGACTATGGCTACACCTTC. The full variable domain, completed using reference TRBV7-9 and TRBJ1-2, is DTGVSQNPRHKITKRGQNVTFRCDPISEHNRLYWYRQTLGQGPEFLTYFQNEAQLEKSRLLSDRFSAERPKGSFSTLEIQRTEQGDSAMYLCASSLGMDYGYTFGSGTRLTVV.

This clone was seen only once. The chain has TRBV10-3 and TRBJ2-3, with D unresolved. The germline gives CDR1 ENHRY, CDR2 SYGVKD. This CDR3 is 15 amino acids long. V was cut by 1 base and J by 2 bases, with 10 bases left in between. The CDR3 here is CAISEWAGVTDTQYF. For the CDR3, the DNA is TGTGCCATCAGTGAGTGGGCAGGAGTCACAGATACGCAGTATTTT.

The rearrangement uses TRBV29-1 and TRBJ2-5, with 10 bases aligning to TRBD1. The CDR3 loop spans 13 amino acids. Unmatched junction bases numbered 4, after V lost 5 bases and J lost 4 bases. Germline CDR1 reads SQVTM; CDR2 reads ANQGSEA. This CDR3 is CSVLDRGPETQYF. For the CDR3, the DNA is TGCAGCGTTCTCGACAGGGGGCCAGAGACCCAGTACTTC.

This chain links TRBV7-6 with TRBJ2-5; possibly TRBD1 for D (5 bases). Germline CDR1 and CDR2: SGHVS and FNYEAQ. Between the trimmed V and J ends, which lost 5 bases and 1 base, there was a span of 8 bases. This CDR3 is built from 13 residues. The CDR3 reads CASSRRVQETQYF. The CDR3 DNA sequence: TGTGCCAGCAGCCGCAGGGTCCAAGAGACCCAGTACTTC.

V gene TRBV25-1 combines with J gene TRBJ2-7; D perhaps matches TRBD1 (8 bases). Germline V gene lookup returns CDR1 MGHDK and CDR2 SYGVNS. This CDR3 has 15 amino acids. Trimming left V 4 bases short and J 5 bases short, with 18 bases between. The CDR3 coding sequence is TGTGCCAGCAGTGGCATGACAGGGGAGGGCCACGAGCAGTACTTC. This translates into CASSGMTGEGHEQYF.

This rearrangement joins TRBV5-6 to TRBJ2-3; D possibly corresponds to TRBD1 (6 bases). The ends were cut back, 0 bases at V and 2 bases at J, with 10 bases in the middle. The CDR3 is 15 amino acids. The germline CDR1 and CDR2 sequences are SGHDT and YYEEEE. Here the CDR3 reads CASSLETGITDTQYF. The CDR3 DNA follows: TGTGCCAGCAGCTTGGAAACAGGGATCACAGATACGCAGTATTTT.

V usage is TRBV4-1 and J usage is TRBJ2-4; 8 bases align to TRBD1. J lost 7 bases, V lost 3 bases, and 8 bases had no gene match. The V gene's germline CDR1 is MGHRA and CDR2 YSYEKL. The CDR3 spans 15 residues. CDR3 DNA sequence: TGCGCCAGCAGCCAGGAGGACAGGGCTAGTAACATTCAGTACTTC. This translates into CASSQEDRASNIQYF.

The chain has TRBV10-3 and TRBJ2-7; the D gene could be TRBD1 or TRBD2 (6 bases each). CDR1 and CDR2 (germline): ENHRY, SYGVKD. The CDR3 has 14 amino acids. V shed 6 bases and J shed 2 bases, with 14 bases lying between them. Written as DNA, the CDR3 is TGTGCCATCAGCGCATCGGAGGGGGCCTACGAGCAGTACTTC. Its translation: CAISASEGAYEQYF.

The J gene is TRBJ2-4, the V gene TRBV11-2; D unresolved. Per germline, CDR1 SGHAT and CDR2 FQNNGV. V was trimmed by 5 bases and J by 0 bases, leaving 14 bases between them. CDR3 size: 16 residues. As DNA, the CDR3 is TGTGCCAGCAGCGTTATTGGCTCAGGAGCCAAAAACATTCAGTACTTC. Amino acid sequence: CASSVIGSGAKNIQYF.

The rearrangement links TRBV18 to TRBJ2-5; D is uncertain. Germline values: CDR1 KGHSH, CDR2 LQKENI. Between the trimmed V and J ends, which lost 3 bases and 3 bases, there was a span of 8 bases. The length of the CDR3 is 13 residues. Here the CDR3 DNA reads TGTGCCAGCTCACCCGCCATTAAAGAGACCCAGTACTTC. Its translation is CASSPAIKETQYF.

The chain uses TRBV30 and TRBJ2-1; D is ambiguous. Germline lookup yields CDR1 GTSNPN and CDR2 SVGIG (reference sequence). The CDR3 is 12 amino acids. Between the trimmed V and J ends, which lost 3 bases and 5 bases, there was a span of 8 bases. In DNA form, the CDR3 reads TGTGCCTGGAGCCTCCGGAACAATGAGCAGTTCTTC. It specifies CAWSLRNNEQFF.

This clone was seen only once. The rearrangement uses TRBV9 and TRBJ2-3; the D gene is possibly TRBD1 (6 bases). CDR3 length: 15 amino acids. V shed 2 bases and J shed 3 bases, with 13 bases lying between them. Germline V gene sequence: CDR1 SGDLS, CDR2 YYNGEE. The CDR3 loop is CASSVPGDSTDTQYF. The CDR3 coding sequence is TGTGCCAGCAGCGTGCCAGGGGATTCAACAGATACGCAGTATTTT.

The chain couples TRBV6-5 to TRBJ1-3; tentative D call: TRBD1 (5 bases). V was pared by 2 bases and J by 0 bases, with 8 bases between. This CDR3 has 15 residues. CDR1 is MNHEY, CDR2 SVGAGI, per germline. Here the CDR3 DNA reads TGTGCCAGCAGTTACGCAGGGAGCTCTGGAAACACCATATATTTT. This translates into CASSYAGSSGNTIYF.

This sequence joins TRBV28 and TRBJ1-5; D perhaps matches TRBD1 (5 bases). Germline loops: CDR1 MDHEN, CDR2 SYDVKM. There are 13 residues in the CDR3. V was trimmed by 3 bases and J by 6 bases, leaving 9 bases between them. CDR3 residues: CASSFETAQPQHF. The CDR3 region has the DNA TGTGCCAGCAGTTTTGAGACAGCTCAGCCCCAGCATTTT.

This clone turned up a few times. The genes are TRBV7-2 and TRBJ2-7, with unresolved D. The V end lost 1 base, the J end lost 5 bases, and 9 bases lay between the germline ends. This CDR3 is 13 amino acids long. The germline V gene encodes CDR1 SGHTA and CDR2 FQGNSA. Here the CDR3 reads CASSLGLGNEQYF. CDR3 nucleotide sequence: TGTGCCAGCAGCTTAGGATTGGGTAACGAGCAGTACTTC.

This clone was counted once. The chain recombines TRBV9 with TRBJ2-4, with D tentatively TRBD2 (7 bases). The germline V gene has CDR1 SGDLS and CDR2 YYNGEE. V was shortened by 4 bases and J by 10 bases, with 21 bases between the two germline ends. The CDR3 contains 15 residues. The CDR3 nucleotides read TGTGCCAGCAGCCCCCACTGGGGGGGCGAACTTATTCAGTACTTC. Amino acids: CASSPHWGGELIQYF. The whole variable domain, remainder taken from reference TRBV9 and TRBJ2-4, is DSGVTQTPKHLITATGQRVTLRCSPRSGDLSVYWYQQSLDQGLQFLIQYYNGEERAKGNILERFSAQQFPDLHSELNLSSLELGDSALYFCASSPHWGGELIQYFGAGTRLSVL.